The 21 T cell receptor beta chains below come from one sample, sequenced in a study of T cell repertoires in cytomegalovirus infection. TCRdb re-analysed the reads in MiXCR, keeping a single row per CDR3 protein. The table records around 71,000 distinct CDR3 sequences, around 42% of them present only once. No antigen has been identified for these receptors. Source: CD8+ T cells from cultured PBMCs, taken from culture after CMV antigen stimulation. The receptor source for this set is a human donor in good health (CMV status not recorded). Some clones in this sample may be carry-over from other donors' samples.

This clonotype was detected only a few times. The CDR3 coding sequence is TGTGCCACCAGCGGGTTTTACTACGAGCAGTACTTC. It encodes CATSGFYYEQYF. The chain recombines TRBV6-1 with TRBJ2-7; weak D call: TRBD2 (6 bases). The CDR3 runs to 12 residues. Trimming removed 10 bases at V and 3 bases at J, with 13 bases between. Per germline, CDR1 MNHNS and CDR2 SASEGT.

This clonotype was found a few times. The genes are TRBV11-2 and TRBJ1-3; a weak D match, TRBD1 (6 bases). The CDR3 covers 16 residues. CDR1 and CDR2 from the germline V gene are SGHAT and FQNNGV. With 7 bases removed from V and 2 bases from J, the gap between germline ends came to 18 bases. CDR3 amino acids: CASTLHRAAAGNTIYF. The CDR3 coding sequence is TGTGCCAGCACCCTTCACAGGGCCGCAGCTGGAAACACCATATATTTT.

This clonotype was recorded a few times. The gene calls are TRBV4-1 and TRBJ1-1, with 9 bases matching TRBD1. Germline assignment: CDR1 MGHRA and CDR2 YSYEKL. The CDR3 loop spans 16 amino acids. The ends lost 1 base at V and 5 bases at J; junction bases unmatched: 8. As DNA, the CDR3 is TGCGCCAGCAGCCAAGTTCTGGGGGACAGGGTTACTGAAGCTTTCTTT. Protein: CASSQVLGDRVTEAFF.

The chain has TRBV6-5 and TRBJ2-3; 14 positions match TRBD2. The CDR3 is 18 residues long. V shed 5 bases and J 7 bases; nucleotides not matched to a gene: 14. Germline CDR1 and CDR2: MNHEY and SVGAGI. CDR3 DNA: TGTGCCAGCAGTGCCGATGGACTAGCGGGGGGTCCTTTGAATACGCAGTATTTT. This gives the protein CASSADGLAGGPLNTQYF.

This chain connects TRBV27 to TRBJ2-3; no clear D gene. Germline CDR1 MNHEY, CDR2 SMNVEV (reference sequence). The CDR3 has 16 amino acids. V was shortened by 0 bases and J by 2 bases, with 12 bases between the two germline ends. The CDR3, as DNA: TGTGCCAGCAGTTTATCGGGCAGGAGATACACAGATACGCAGTATTTT. Its protein is CASSLSGRRYTDTQYF.

The chain is built from TRBV12-3 or TRBV12-4 and TRBJ1-4; D unresolved. The CDR3 covers 12 residues. Trimming took 7 bases from V and 6 from J, leaving 9 bases between them. CDR3 loop: CASNAGDEKLFF. The CDR3 nucleotides are TGTGCCAGCAATGCCGGGGATGAAAAACTGTTTTTT.

The chain is built from TRBV6-1 and TRBJ1-5, with D possibly being TRBD1 (6 bases). CDR1 MNHNS and CDR2 SASEGT come from the germline V gene. CDR3 size: 14 residues. Trimming shortened V by 2 bases and J by 6 bases, and 11 bases separated the two germline ends. The CDR3 coding sequence is TGTGCCAGCAGTGAACGCAGGGGAGGTCAGCCCCAGCATTTT. Protein: CASSERRGGQPQHF.

At least ten counts were recorded for this clonotype. This chain connects TRBV28 to TRBJ2-6; D is unclear. This CDR3 is 15 amino acids long. Germline V lookup: CDR1 MDHEN, CDR2 SYDVKM. The V end was cut by 5 bases, the J end by 0 bases, with 8 bases between. The CDR3 reads CASSLGFSGANVLTF. CDR3 sequence (DNA): TGTGCCAGCAGTCTCGGCTTCTCTGGGGCCAACGTCCTGACTTTC.

This clonotype has a handful of counts. V gene TRBV10-3 combines with J gene TRBJ2-7; unclear D gene. CDR1 is ENHRY, CDR2 SYGVKD, per germline. The length of the CDR3 is 13 residues. V was cut by 2 bases and J by 3 bases, with 8 bases left in between. CDR3 in amino acids: CAISEGQIYEQYF. The CDR3 DNA reads as TGTGCCATCAGTGAGGGGCAAATCTACGAGCAGTACTTC.

This chain links TRBV7-8 with TRBJ2-5; D is uncertain. Per the germline V gene, CDR1 is SGHVS and CDR2 is FQNEAQ. CDR3 length: 13 residues. Trimming removed 3 bases at V and 5 bases at J, with 10 bases between. Here the CDR3 reads CASSFAQHETQYF. CDR3 DNA sequence: TGTGCCAGCAGCTTTGCCCAGCACGAGACCCAGTACTTC.

The rearrangement uses TRBV7-6 and TRBJ2-5; 11 nucleotides match TRBD2. Germline CDR1 is SGHVS and CDR2 is FNYEAQ. Unmatched junction bases numbered 1, after V lost 2 bases and J lost 2 bases. The CDR3 loop spans 15 amino acids. CDR3 coding DNA: TGTGCCAGCAGCTTACTAGCGGGGGGACAAGAGACCCAGTACTTC. Encoded protein: CASSLLAGGQETQYF.

This clonotype was observed a handful of times. The chain uses TRBV7-9 and TRBJ2-1; D gene ambiguous. CDR3 length: 12 residues. V shed 5 bases and J shed 5 bases, with 7 bases lying between them. CDR1 and CDR2 from the germline V gene are SEHNR and FQNEAQ (reference sequence). The CDR3 sequence: CASSQTHNEQFF. CDR3 coding DNA: TGTGCCAGCAGCCAGACCCACAATGAGCAGTTCTTC.

The J gene is TRBJ2-2, the V gene TRBV6-6, with D perhaps being TRBD1 or TRBD2 (5 bases each). Germline CDR1 MNHNY, CDR2 SVGAGI (reference sequence). The length of the CDR3 is 16 residues. The germline V and J ends were trimmed by 6 bases and 4 bases, with 18 bases remaining between them. The chain's CDR3 is CASRTGTESPTGELFF. The CDR3 region has the DNA TGTGCCAGCAGAACCGGGACCGAGAGTCCCACCGGGGAGCTGTTTTTT.

CDR3 sequence reads: CASSLVMRGEHYGYTF. DNA of the CDR3: TGCGCCAGCAGCTTGGTAATGCGGGGGGAGCACTATGGCTACACCTTC. The chain links TRBV5-1 to TRBJ1-2; D is perhaps TRBD1 (5 bases). V was pared by 0 bases and J by 3 bases, with 15 bases between. The CDR3 has 16 residues. The germline V gene has CDR1 SGHRS and CDR2 YFSETQ.

V usage is TRBV6-1 and J usage is TRBJ2-7; 7 bases fit TRBD1. V lost 5 bases, J lost 2 bases, and 6 bases stayed unmatched. Germline V lookup: CDR1 MNHNS, CDR2 SASEGT. The CDR3 covers 14 residues. The CDR3 DNA is TGTGCCAGCAGTACCGGGACAGAAGCCTACGAGCAGTACTTC. Protein product: CASSTGTEAYEQYF.

Only a few counts were recorded for this clonotype. The J gene is TRBJ1-6, the V gene TRBV7-9, with D perhaps matching TRBD1 (6 bases). CDR3 size: 17 residues. Germline V gene lookup returns CDR1 SEHNR and CDR2 FQNEAQ (reference sequence). V was cut by 4 bases and J by 8 bases, with 21 bases left in between. In nucleotides, the CDR3 is TGTGCCAGCAGCTCCTGGGAGGGCCGGGGGGGCCATTCACCCCTCCACTTT. Residues: CASSSWEGRGGHSPLHF.

The chain employs TRBV20-1 and TRBJ2-3; D might be TRBD2 (7 bases). CDR3 length: 14 amino acids. The V gene lost 5 bases and the J gene lost 2 bases, with 14 bases spanning the gap. Germline-derived CDR1 and CDR2 are DFQATT and SNEGSKA (reference sequence). CDR3 residues: CSADAGADTDTQYF. CDR3 in DNA: TGCAGTGCTGACGCGGGGGCGGACACAGATACGCAGTATTTT.

V gene TRBV7-2 combines with J gene TRBJ2-5; D ambiguous. V lost 1 base and J lost 2, with 11 bases in between. This CDR3 has 15 amino acids. CDR1 is SGHTA and CDR2 is FQGNSA in the germline V gene. This CDR3 is CASSLELHRQETQYF. CDR3 DNA sequence: TGTGCCAGCAGCTTAGAACTCCACCGACAAGAGACCCAGTACTTC.

The chain has TRBV4-1 and TRBJ2-2, with D hard to call. The CDR3 covers 12 residues. Between the trimmed V and J ends, which lost 8 bases and 7 bases, there was a span of 11 bases. Germline loops: CDR1 MGHRA, CDR2 YSYEKL. DNA of the CDR3: TGCGCCAGCGCTAACACTATCGGGGAGCTGTTTTTT. Its protein product is CASANTIGELFF.

V and J are TRBV6-1 and TRBJ2-1; no clear D gene. Germline CDR1 reads MNHNS; CDR2 reads SASEGT. The CDR3 has 15 amino acids. Trimming removed 1 base at V and 2 bases at J, with 9 bases between. The CDR3 reads CASSEVMGTYNEQFF. As DNA, the CDR3 is TGTGCCAGCAGTGAAGTAATGGGGACCTACAATGAGCAGTTCTTC.

On this clonotype: This may arise from a read error, as a much more abundant clone is one base away. V and J are TRBV6-1 and TRBJ2-3; D is perhaps TRBD1 (7 bases). The length of the CDR3 is 16 residues. The germline V gene has CDR1 MNHNS and CDR2 SASEGT. Trimming pared 5 bases from V and 5 bases from J, leaving 20 bases between. The CDR3 loop is CASSPTSRGAVDTQYF. In nucleotides, the CDR3 is TGTGCCAGCAGTCCAACAAGCAGGGGGGCGGTAGATACGCAGTATTTT.